The 28 T cell receptor beta chains listed next were all sequenced from one sample in a study of T cells in Graves' hyperthyroidism and ophthalmopathy. Amplified TCR beta CDR3 regions derived from RNA transcripts. The study used the HTBI primer set for a first-round RT-PCR of the TCR CDR3. From the multiplex PCR reads, TCRdb called clonotypes with MiXCR, one entry per CDR3 protein. The sample shows roughly 350,000 distinct CDR3 sequences, about an eighth of them seen only once. Specimen: blood. These receptors were taken from a woman between 35 and 50 years old with Graves' ophthalmopathy.

This clonotype was detected many times. CDR3 nucleotides: TGTGCCAGCAGCTTGGCCAGGGGGTCGTATGAGCAGTTCTTC. Protein product: CASSLARGSYEQFF. The chain employs TRBV5-6 and TRBJ2-1; 7 bases agree with TRBD1. Germline V lookup: CDR1 SGHDT, CDR2 YYEEEE. This CDR3 is 14 amino acids long. J gave up 8 bases and V 0 bases, and 5 bases lay outside the gene matches.

The chain carries TRBV7-9 and TRBJ2-5, with 11 bases fitting TRBD2. Germline V gives CDR1 SEHNR, CDR2 FQNEAQ (reference sequence). The CDR3 totals 19 residues. Unmatched junction bases numbered 14, after V lost 3 bases and J lost 2 bases. This chain's CDR3 is CASSLGLAGGRGTQETQYF. The CDR3 DNA reads TGTGCCAGCAGCTTGGGTCTAGCGGGAGGTAGGGGGACTCAAGAGACCCAGTACTTC.

This clonotype was counted at least ten times. V is TRBV19 and J is TRBJ2-5; a weak D match, TRBD1 (6 bases). The germline V gene encodes CDR1 LNHDA and CDR2 SQIVND (reference sequence). Trimming left V 6 bases short and J 4 bases short, with 12 bases between. The CDR3 is 13 amino acids. The CDR3 reads CASSTGPVETQYF. CDR3 DNA: TGTGCCAGTAGCACAGGGCCGGTAGAGACCCAGTACTTC.

This chain connects TRBV7-2 to TRBJ1-3; 9 bases fit TRBD1. Unmatched junction bases numbered 11, after V lost 5 bases and J lost 3 bases. The CDR3 extends over 17 amino acids. Looked up from germline, CDR1 is SGHTA and CDR2 is FQGNSA. CDR3 sequence: CASSPTHRGQSGNTIYF. The CDR3 nucleotides read TGTGCCAGCAGCCCTACTCACAGGGGGCAGAGTGGAAACACCATATATTTT.

The V and J genes are TRBV10-2 and TRBJ1-3, with D possibly matching TRBD1 (5 bases). Germline CDR1 WSHSY, CDR2 SAAADI. CDR3 length: 12 amino acids. V was pared by 6 bases and J by 6 bases, with 9 bases between. As DNA, the CDR3 is TGCGCCAGCAGCCAGGGCCTAAACACCATATATTTT. Residues: CASSQGLNTIYF.

As concerns this clonotype: A much larger clonotype is one base distant, so this may be a read error. The chain links TRBV28 to TRBJ1-1; 8 positions agree with TRBD1. Germline V gene data show CDR1 as MDHEN and CDR2 as SYDVKM. CDR3 length: 15 amino acids. The chain's CDR3 is CASSFPRTGNAEAFF. CDR3 bases: TGTGCCAGCAGTTTTCCTAGGACAGGGAACGCTGAAGCTTTCTTT.

This clonotype occurred many times. The chain is built from TRBV6-1 and TRBJ1-1, with D hard to call. Germline-derived CDR1 and CDR2 are MNHNS and SASEGT. This CDR3 is built from 13 residues. V gave up 4 bases and J gave up 7 bases, with 13 bases separating them. The CDR3 protein is CASSGHVGDEAFF. CDR3 DNA: TGTGCCAGCAGTGGCCACGTGGGCGATGAAGCTTTCTTT.

This clonotype has just a few counts. The chain recombines TRBV7-9 with TRBJ1-1; no clear D gene. CDR3 length: 13 amino acids. The germline V gene has CDR1 SEHNR and CDR2 FQNEAQ (reference sequence). With 1 base removed from V and 9 bases from J, the gap between germline ends came to 12 bases. For the CDR3, the DNA is TGTGCCAGCAGCTTAGGCGGAAACAGACAAGCTTTCTTT. This encodes CASSLGGNRQAFF.

This clonotype appeared many times. The V call is TRBV12-3 or TRBV12-4, the J call TRBJ1-2; weak D call: TRBD1 (6 bases). V was clipped by 6 bases and J by 5 bases, with 10 bases between them. The CDR3 length is 12 residues. CDR3 sequence: CASSNRVYGYTF. In nucleotides, the CDR3 is TGTGCCAGCAGCAACAGGGTTTATGGCTACACCTTC.

This clonotype was seen many times. The V gene is TRBV2, the J gene TRBJ2-7, with D possibly being TRBD2 (6 bases). This CDR3 spans 12 amino acids. Looked up from germline, CDR1 is SNHLY and CDR2 is FYNNEI. Trimming pared 6 bases from V and 0 bases from J, leaving 6 bases between. Here the CDR3 DNA reads TGTGCCAGCAGGGGGGGCTCCTACGAGCAGTACTTC. As protein: CASRGGSYEQYF.

The rearrangement uses TRBV12-5 and TRBJ1-6, with a possible D match to TRBD1 (6 bases). Germline V gives CDR1 LGHNT, CDR2 FRNRAP. Trimming removed 3 bases at V and 5 bases at J, with 17 bases between. The CDR3 covers 17 residues. The chain's CDR3 is CASGFIQGARNNSPLHF. DNA for the CDR3: TGTGCTAGTGGTTTCATACAGGGAGCCCGTAATAATTCACCCCTCCACTTT.

Details on this clonotype: This could be a read error, since a much larger clone is one nucleotide away. This rearrangement joins TRBV20-1 to TRBJ2-1, with D uncertain. Germline V gene lookup returns CDR1 DFQATT and CDR2 SNEGSKA (reference sequence). CDR3 length: 13 residues. The CDR3 here is CSARGTEYNEQLF. The CDR3 bases are TGCAGTGCTAGGGGAACTGAATACAATGAGCAGCTCTTC.

V is TRBV14 and J is TRBJ2-5, with D hard to call. Germline assignment: CDR1 SGHDN and CDR2 FVKESK. V shed 0 bases and J shed 9 bases, with 14 bases lying between them. The CDR3 has 14 residues. The CDR3 loop is CASSQEGWWTAQYF. In DNA, the CDR3 is TGTGCCAGCAGCCAAGAGGGGTGGTGGACGGCCCAGTACTTC.

The chain combines TRBV18 with TRBJ1-5; the D gene is possibly TRBD1 (6 bases). This CDR3 is 13 amino acids long. Germline values: CDR1 KGHSH, CDR2 LQKENI. Trimming shortened V by 7 bases and J by 3 bases, and 10 bases separated the two germline ends. CDR3 residues: CASFRGLNQPQHF. DNA for the CDR3: TGTGCCAGCTTCAGGGGACTCAATCAGCCCCAGCATTTT.

In the case of this clonotype: A much larger clone differs by one base, so this may be a read error. The chain carries TRBV2 and TRBJ2-2, with D possibly matching TRBD2 (6 bases). The CDR3 totals 14 residues. Germline V gene data show CDR1 as SNHLY and CDR2 as FYNNEI. The chain's CDR3 is CASRYLSGTGGLFF. The CDR3 DNA reads TGTGCCAGCAGATACCTCAGCGGTACCGGGGGGCTGTTTTTT.

This clonotype was counted at least ten times. The V and J genes are TRBV20-1 and TRBJ2-7; maybe TRBD2 (5 bases). CDR1 is DFQATT, CDR2 SNEGSKA, per germline (reference sequence). CDR3 length: 15 residues. The V end was cut by 0 bases, the J end by 0 bases, with 12 bases between. CDR3 nucleotide sequence: TGCAGTGCTAGAGATCACCAAGCGGTCTCCTACGAGCAGTACTTC. This gives the protein CSARDHQAVSYEQYF.

This clonotype showed up many times. The chain employs TRBV27 and TRBJ2-1, with D possibly matching TRBD2 (7 bases). The V and J ends lost 7 bases and 9 bases respectively, with 10 bases between them. This CDR3 is built from 11 residues. The germline V gene has CDR1 MNHEY and CDR2 SMNVEV (reference sequence). The CDR3: CASIRGGEQFF. The CDR3 bases are TGTGCCAGCATAAGGGGGGGTGAGCAGTTCTTC.

The chain has TRBV5-8 and TRBJ1-4; D is uncertain. CDR3 length equals 14 residues. The V end was cut by 5 bases, the J end by 8 bases, with 16 bases between. CDR1 is SGHTS and CDR2 is YDEGEE in the germline V gene. The CDR3 spells CASRFKGSGEKLFF. The CDR3 DNA is TGTGCCAGCAGATTTAAGGGTTCGGGAGAAAAACTGTTTTTT.

Many counts were recorded for this clonotype. This rearrangement joins TRBV7-9 to TRBJ1-2, with D maybe TRBD1 (6 bases). The CDR3 totals 15 residues. In germline, CDR1 is SEHNR, CDR2 FQNEAQ (reference sequence). Trimming left V 5 bases short and J 0 bases short, with 13 bases between. The CDR3 sequence: CASSLLEGANYGYTF. The CDR3 coding sequence is TGTGCCAGCAGCCTCCTTGAGGGGGCTAACTATGGCTACACCTTC.

This clonotype was seen only a few times. J is TRBJ2-5 and V is TRBV5-1; D could derive from TRBD1 or TRBD2 (5 bases each). Germline values: CDR1 SGHRS, CDR2 YFSETQ. This CDR3 comprises 14 residues. V was clipped by 2 bases and J by 3 bases, with 11 bases between them. The CDR3 reads CASSFSGPKETQYF. The CDR3 DNA sequence: TGCGCCAGCAGCTTTTCGGGACCCAAAGAGACCCAGTACTTC.

This clonotype has a count of ten or more. This chain connects TRBV2 to TRBJ1-5; possibly TRBD1 for D (6 bases). CDR1 and CDR2 from the germline V gene are SNHLY and FYNNEI. The CDR3 has 13 amino acids. The V gene lost 5 bases and the J gene lost 7 bases, with 12 bases spanning the gap. The CDR3 is CASSWGAEQPQHF. DNA for the CDR3: TGTGCCAGCAGTTGGGGGGCAGAGCAGCCCCAGCATTTT.

This rearrangement joins TRBV30 to TRBJ2-5; 12 bases agree with TRBD2. The CDR3 contains 18 residues. V lost 3 bases, J lost 4 bases, and 15 bases stayed unmatched. CDR1 is GTSNPN and CDR2 is SVGIG in the germline V gene (reference sequence). The CDR3 loop reads CAWSRMVLAGGSRETQYF. CDR3 DNA: TGTGCCTGGAGCCGTATGGTTCTAGCGGGAGGGAGCCGAGAGACCCAGTACTTC.

The sample holds a few counts of this clonotype. The chain uses TRBV9 and TRBJ2-1; D might be TRBD2 (7 bases). V lost 0 bases and J lost 0, with 16 bases in between. The germline gives CDR1 SGDLS, CDR2 YYNGEE. The CDR3 totals 18 residues. The CDR3 loop is CASSVEGGAGASYNEQFF. The DNA for the CDR3 is TGTGCCAGCAGCGTAGAGGGGGGGGCGGGGGCCTCCTACAATGAGCAGTTCTTC. Together with reference TRBV9 and TRBJ2-1, the CDR3 gives the full variable domain: DSGVTQTPKHLITATGQRVTLRCSPRSGDLSVYWYQQSLDQGLQFLIQYYNGEERAKGNILERFSAQQFPDLHSELNLSSLELGDSALYFCASSVEGGAGASYNEQFFGPGTRLTVL.

This clonotype was observed at least ten times. The chain recombines TRBV20-1 with TRBJ2-5; D may be TRBD2 (7 bases). The germline gives CDR1 DFQATT, CDR2 SNEGSKA (reference sequence). Trimming cost V 2 bases and J 2 bases, with 15 bases left between them. The CDR3 spans 15 residues. The CDR3 is CSARNERGGQETQYF. DNA for the CDR3: TGCAGTGCTAGAAATGAAAGGGGGGGGCAAGAGACCCAGTACTTC.

This clonotype was detected ten times or more. The CDR3 is CASSLAQRSAGGYTF. In nucleotides, the CDR3 is TGTGCCAGCAGCTTAGCGCAACGCTCCGCCGGAGGCTACACCTTC. This rearrangement joins TRBV7-8 to TRBJ1-2; D is uncertain. There are 15 residues in the CDR3. With 0 bases removed from V and 8 bases from J, the gap between germline ends came to 16 bases. CDR1 is SGHVS and CDR2 is FQNEAQ in the germline V gene.

This clonotype appeared a few times. This chain uses TRBV20-1 with TRBJ1-1; D is perhaps TRBD1 (5 bases). V was trimmed by 4 bases and J by 0 bases, leaving 12 bases between them. The germline gives CDR1 DFQATT, CDR2 SNEGSKA (reference sequence). This CDR3 is 14 amino acids long. CDR3 coding DNA: TGCAGTGCTAAGAGAGAAGGGGTGAACACTGAAGCTTTCTTT. Encoded protein: CSAKREGVNTEAFF.

The rearrangement uses TRBV2 and TRBJ2-3; 10 positions agree with TRBD1. The CDR3 totals 13 residues. CDR1 and CDR2 (germline): SNHLY, FYNNEI. Trimming at V came to 6 bases and at J to 4 bases, leaving 1 base not matched to a gene. The CDR3 spells CASSGTGADTQYF. The CDR3 DNA sequence: TGTGCCAGCAGCGGGACAGGGGCAGATACGCAGTATTTT.

This clonotype was observed a few times. V gene TRBV20-1 combines with J gene TRBJ1-4; D is possibly TRBD1 (6 bases). Trimming took off 3 bases at V and 2 bases at J, with 13 bases between the two ends. The CDR3 sequence is 15 residues long. Germline CDR1 is DFQATT and CDR2 is SNEGSKA (reference sequence). The CDR3 is CSARKGERTNEKLFF. CDR3 DNA: TGCAGTGCTAGGAAGGGGGAAAGGACTAATGAAAAACTGTTTTTT.